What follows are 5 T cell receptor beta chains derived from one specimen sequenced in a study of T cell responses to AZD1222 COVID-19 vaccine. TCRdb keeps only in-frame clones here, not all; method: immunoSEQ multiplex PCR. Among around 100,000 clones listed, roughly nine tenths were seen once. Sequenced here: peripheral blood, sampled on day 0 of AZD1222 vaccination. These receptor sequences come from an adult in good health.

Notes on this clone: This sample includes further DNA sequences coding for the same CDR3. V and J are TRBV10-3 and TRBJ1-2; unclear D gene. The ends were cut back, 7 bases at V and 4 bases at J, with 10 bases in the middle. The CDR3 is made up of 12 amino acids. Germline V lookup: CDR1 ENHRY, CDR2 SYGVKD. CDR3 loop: CAIKFESYGYTF. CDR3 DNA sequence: TGTGCCATCAAGTTCGAGAGCTATGGCTACACCTTC.

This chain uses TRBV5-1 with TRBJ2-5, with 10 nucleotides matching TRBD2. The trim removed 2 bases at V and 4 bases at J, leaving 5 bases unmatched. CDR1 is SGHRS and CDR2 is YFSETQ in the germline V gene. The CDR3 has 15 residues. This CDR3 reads CASSFLAGVRETQYF. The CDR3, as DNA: TGCGCCAGCAGCTTCCTAGCGGGGGTCCGAGAGACCCAGTACTTC. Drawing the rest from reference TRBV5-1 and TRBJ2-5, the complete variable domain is KAGVTQTPRYLIKTRGQQVTLSCSPISGHRSVSWYQQTPGQGLQFLFEYFSETQRNKGNFPGRFSGRQFSNSRSEMNVSTLELGDSALYLCASSFLAGVRETQYFGPGTRLLVL.

The CDR3 reads CASRPSGNYGYTF. DNA of the CDR3: TGTGCCAGCAGACCATCTGGAAACTATGGCTACACCTTC. The gene calls are TRBV6-5 and TRBJ1-2; D unresolved. CDR3 length equals 13 residues. The V end lost 6 bases, the J end lost 2 bases, and 10 bases lay between the germline ends. Looked up from germline, CDR1 is MNHEY and CDR2 is SVGAGI.

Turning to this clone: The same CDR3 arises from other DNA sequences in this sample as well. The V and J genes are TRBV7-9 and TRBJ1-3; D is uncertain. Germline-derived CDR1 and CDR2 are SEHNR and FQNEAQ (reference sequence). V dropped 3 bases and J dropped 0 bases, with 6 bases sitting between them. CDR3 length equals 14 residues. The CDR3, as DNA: TGTGCCAGCAGCTTGGCTGTCTCTGGAAACACCATATATTTT. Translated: CASSLAVSGNTIYF. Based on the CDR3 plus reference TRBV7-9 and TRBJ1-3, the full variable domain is DTGVSQNPRHKITKRGQNVTFRCDPISEHNRLYWYRQTLGQGPEFLTYFQNEAQLEKSRLLSDRFSAERPKGSFSTLEIQRTEQGDSAMYLCASSLAVSGNTIYFGEGSWLTVV.

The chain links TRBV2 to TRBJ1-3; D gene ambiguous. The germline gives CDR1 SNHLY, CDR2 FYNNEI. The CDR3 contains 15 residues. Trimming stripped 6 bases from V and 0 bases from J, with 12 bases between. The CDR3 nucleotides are TGTGCCAGCAGGGTCGGACGGCTCTCTGGAAACACCATATATTTT. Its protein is CASRVGRLSGNTIYF. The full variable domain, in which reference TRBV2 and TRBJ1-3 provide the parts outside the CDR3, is EPEVTQTPSHQVTQMGQEVILRCVPISNHLYFYWYRQILGQKVEFLVSFYNNEISEKSEIFDDQFSVERPDGSNFTLKIRSTKLEDSAMYFCASRVGRLSGNTIYFGEGSWLTVV.